What follows are 16 T cell receptor beta chains derived from one specimen sequenced in a study of shared clonotypes between healthy human individuals. Here immunoSEQ multiplex PCR was the method, and the copy in TCRdb shows in-frame clones only, minus some. The sample lists millions of clones, more than 80% seen once, with roughly 0.15% in the top ten. The sample comprised naive CD4+ T cells sorted from blood. Sample subset: CD45RA+ positively selected. The receptors originated from a man in his late teens or twenties in good health.

This chain links TRBV28 with TRBJ2-3; 8 bases fit TRBD2. Trimming cost V 5 bases and J 1 base; bases outside gene matches: 5. The CDR3 runs to 15 residues. Looked up from germline, CDR1 is MDHEN and CDR2 is SYDVKM. CDR3 sequence: CASSRGGGGTDTQYF. The DNA of the CDR3 is TGTGCCAGCAGTCGGGGGGGCGGTGGCACAGATACGCAGTATTTT.

Note on this clone: The same CDR3 arises from other DNA sequences in this sample as well. V is TRBV5-1 and J is TRBJ1-2; D not certain. This CDR3 has 14 residues. V lost 0 bases and J 2 bases, leaving 8 bases between the germline ends. In germline, CDR1 is SGHRS, CDR2 YFSETQ. The CDR3, as DNA: TGCGCCAGCAGCTTGGGGCCTGGAAACTATGGCTACACCTTC. Its protein product is CASSLGPGNYGYTF. The complete variable domain, with remaining parts taken from reference TRBV5-1 and TRBJ1-2, reads KAGVTQTPRYLIKTRGQQVTLSCSPISGHRSVSWYQQTPGQGLQFLFEYFSETQRNKGNFPGRFSGRQFSNSRSEMNVSTLELGDSALYLCASSLGPGNYGYTFGSGTRLTVV.

The chain joins TRBV7-8 to TRBJ1-5; the D is unclear. The CDR3 runs 12 residues. V lost 3 bases and J lost 4, with 4 bases in between. CDR1 is SGHVS and CDR2 is FQNEAQ in the germline V gene. The CDR3 here is CASSFRNQPQHF. CDR3 sequence (DNA): TGTGCCAGCAGCTTCAGGAATCAGCCCCAGCATTTT.

This clone has a single count. The chain couples TRBV7-8 to TRBJ1-6; D might be TRBD1 (5 bases). The CDR3 extends over 17 amino acids. Trimming cost V 5 bases and J 10 bases, with 24 bases left between them. The germline V gene has CDR1 SGHVS and CDR2 FQNEAQ. Here the CDR3 reads CASSPLGADPLRSPLHF. Here the CDR3 DNA reads TGTGCCAGCAGCCCATTAGGGGCAGACCCTCTAAGGTCACCCCTCCACTTT.

This clone was recorded only once. V and J are TRBV5-1 and TRBJ1-4; 10 nucleotides match TRBD1. The junction had 3 bases not matched to a gene; V was cut back by 4 bases and J by 0 bases. The CDR3 sequence is 16 residues long. Germline CDR1 SGHRS, CDR2 YFSETQ. In nucleotides, the CDR3 is TGCGCCAGCAGCCCAGGGACAGGGGCAACTAATGAAAAACTGTTTTTT. It translates to CASSPGTGATNEKLFF. The complete variable domain, with remaining parts taken from reference TRBV5-1 and TRBJ1-4, reads KAGVTQTPRYLIKTRGQQVTLSCSPISGHRSVSWYQQTPGQGLQFLFEYFSETQRNKGNFPGRFSGRQFSNSRSEMNVSTLELGDSALYLCASSPGTGATNEKLFFGSGTQLSVL.

This chain's CDR3 is CASSLELATETQYF. CDR3 DNA: TGCGCCAGCAGCTTGGAGTTAGCGACGGAGACCCAGTACTTC. The V and J genes are TRBV5-1 and TRBJ2-5; D perhaps matches TRBD2 (5 bases). The CDR3 length is 14 residues. Trimming pared 0 bases from V and 5 bases from J, leaving 11 bases between. Germline loops: CDR1 SGHRS, CDR2 YFSETQ.

The CDR3 here is CASTRTDTGELFF. DNA for the CDR3: TGTGCCAGTACCAGGACAGACACCGGGGAGCTGTTTTTT. The rearrangement uses TRBV19 and TRBJ2-2; D may be TRBD1 (6 bases). Germline CDR1 is LNHDA and CDR2 is SQIVND (reference sequence). Between the trimmed V and J ends, which lost 7 bases and 3 bases, there was a span of 9 bases. This CDR3 region has 13 residues.

The sample holds a few counts of this clone. The rearrangement uses TRBV19 and TRBJ1-2; D is unclear. The V gene lost 6 bases and the J gene lost 6 bases, with 5 bases spanning the gap. The CDR3 length is 10 residues. Per germline, CDR1 LNHDA and CDR2 SQIVND (reference sequence). The CDR3 DNA is TGTGCCAGTAGAAGGGATGGCTACACCTTC. Residues: CASRRDGYTF.

Here the CDR3 DNA reads TGTGCCAGCGCCTCTACGGGCGGCAGTCTAGCCAAAAACATTCAGTACTTC. Translation: CASASTGGSLAKNIQYF. The rearrangement links TRBV19 to TRBJ2-4; no clear D. The CDR3 consists of 17 residues. The V and J ends lost 9 bases and 0 bases respectively, with 21 bases between them. Germline CDR1 reads LNHDA; CDR2 reads SQIVND (reference sequence).

The sample holds one count of this clone. The chain employs TRBV7-2 and TRBJ1-2; D not certain. Germline values: CDR1 SGHTA, CDR2 FQGNSA. The CDR3 consists of 10 residues. V lost 6 bases and J lost 2, with 1 base in between. The CDR3, as DNA: TGTGCCAGCAGGAACTATGGCTACACCTTC. It encodes CASRNYGYTF.

The chain carries TRBV11-2 and TRBJ2-7; TRBD2 matches at 9 bases. The CDR3 is made up of 17 amino acids. Germline CDR1 reads SGHAT; CDR2 reads FQNNGV. Losses at the gene ends were 9 bases for V and 1 base for J; bases not matched to a gene: 16. The CDR3 sequence is CASRDPGEAGGSYEQYF. The CDR3 region has the DNA TGTGCCAGTAGGGATCCGGGGGAAGCGGGAGGTTCCTACGAGCAGTACTTC.

The V gene is TRBV2, the J gene TRBJ1-1, with D unresolved. Per the germline V gene, CDR1 is SNHLY and CDR2 is FYNNEI. The CDR3 runs to 15 residues. V lost 1 base and J 5 bases, leaving 14 bases between the germline ends. The CDR3 region has the DNA TGTGCCAGCAGTGAAGAAGGGAGAGGTCGGACTGAAGCTTTCTTT. Translating it yields CASSEEGRGRTEAFF.

This clone showed up just once. This chain connects TRBV13 to TRBJ2-1, with D perhaps matching TRBD1 or TRBD2 (5 bases each). The CDR3 is 16 residues long. The ends were cut back, 0 bases at V and 6 bases at J, with 15 bases in the middle. The germline CDR1 and CDR2 sequences are PRHDT and FYEKMQ (reference sequence). For the CDR3, the DNA is TGTGCCAGCAGCTTAGGCCACCTAGGGACCCGCAATGAGCAGTTCTTC. This translates into CASSLGHLGTRNEQFF.

For this clone: Other DNA sequences in the sample encode the same CDR3. J is TRBJ1-1 and V is TRBV6-1; TRBD1 might be the D (5 bases). This CDR3 comprises 13 residues. CDR1 and CDR2 (germline): MNHNS, SASEGT. V gave up 1 base and J gave up 4 bases, with 7 bases separating them. The CDR3 region is CASSEEGFTEAFF. The CDR3 region has the DNA TGTGCCAGCAGTGAAGAGGGGTTCACTGAAGCTTTCTTT.

A remark on this clone: The sample has other DNA sequences that encode this CDR3 too. The chain combines TRBV18 with TRBJ2-1, with 14 bases that match TRBD2. The germline V gene encodes CDR1 KGHSH and CDR2 LQKENI. This CDR3 region has 14 residues. The trim removed 6 bases at V and 9 bases at J, leaving 4 bases unmatched. The CDR3: CASSLGLAGVEQFF. In DNA form, the CDR3 reads TGTGCCAGCTCTCTGGGACTAGCGGGGGTTGAGCAGTTCTTC. The complete variable domain, with remaining parts taken from reference TRBV18 and TRBJ2-1, reads NAGVMQNPRHLVRRRGQEARLRCSPMKGHSHVYWYRQLPEEGLKFMVYLQKENIIDESGMPKERFSAEFPKEGPSILRIQQVVRGDSAAYFCASSLGLAGVEQFFGPGTRLTVL.

The chain combines TRBV7-6 with TRBJ2-3, with TRBD2 matching over 9 bases. V was clipped by 5 bases and J by 2 bases; unmatched bases: 5. Per the germline V gene, CDR1 is SGHVS and CDR2 is FNYEAQ. The CDR3 has 15 amino acids. CDR3 in DNA: TGTGCCAGCAGCACGAGCGGGAGGAACACAGATACGCAGTATTTT. This gives the protein CASSTSGRNTDTQYF.